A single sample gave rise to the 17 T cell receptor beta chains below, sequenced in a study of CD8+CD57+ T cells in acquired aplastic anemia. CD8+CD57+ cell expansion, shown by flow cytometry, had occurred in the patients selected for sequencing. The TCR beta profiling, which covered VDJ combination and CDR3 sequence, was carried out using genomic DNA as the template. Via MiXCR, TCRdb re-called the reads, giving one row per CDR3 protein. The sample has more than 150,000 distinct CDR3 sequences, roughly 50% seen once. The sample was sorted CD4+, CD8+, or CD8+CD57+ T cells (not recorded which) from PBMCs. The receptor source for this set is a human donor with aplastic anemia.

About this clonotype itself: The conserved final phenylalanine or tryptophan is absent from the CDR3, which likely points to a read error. The CDR3 region has the DNA TGTGCCATCGGCCGAGGGGGAGAGAACACTGAAGCTTTCTCC. This gives the protein CAIGRGGENTEAFS. The J gene is TRBJ1-1, the V gene TRBV10-3; D might be TRBD1 (6 bases). The germline V and J ends were trimmed by 8 bases and 1 base, with 14 bases remaining between them. CDR1 and CDR2 from the germline V gene are ENHRY and SYGVKD. CDR3 length: 14 residues.

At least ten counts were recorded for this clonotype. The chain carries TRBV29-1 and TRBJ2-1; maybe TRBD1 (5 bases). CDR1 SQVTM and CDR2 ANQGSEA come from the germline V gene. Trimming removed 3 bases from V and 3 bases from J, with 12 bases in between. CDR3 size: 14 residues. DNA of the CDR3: TGCAGCGTTGACGACAGACGACTCTACAATGAGCAGTTCTTC. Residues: CSVDDRRLYNEQFF.

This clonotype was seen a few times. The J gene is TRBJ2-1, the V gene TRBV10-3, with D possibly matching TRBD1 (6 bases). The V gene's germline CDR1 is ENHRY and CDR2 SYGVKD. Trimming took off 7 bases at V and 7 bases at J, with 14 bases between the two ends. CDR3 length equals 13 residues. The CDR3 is CAITQGQSNEQFF. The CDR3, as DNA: TGTGCCATCACACAGGGACAATCGAATGAGCAGTTCTTC.

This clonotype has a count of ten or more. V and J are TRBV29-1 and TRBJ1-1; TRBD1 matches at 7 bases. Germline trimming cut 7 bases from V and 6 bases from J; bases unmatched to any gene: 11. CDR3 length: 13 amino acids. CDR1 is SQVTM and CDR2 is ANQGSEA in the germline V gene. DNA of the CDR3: TGCAGCGCCGACGGACAGGTTCAGGCTGAAGCTTTCTTT. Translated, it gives CSADGQVQAEAFF.

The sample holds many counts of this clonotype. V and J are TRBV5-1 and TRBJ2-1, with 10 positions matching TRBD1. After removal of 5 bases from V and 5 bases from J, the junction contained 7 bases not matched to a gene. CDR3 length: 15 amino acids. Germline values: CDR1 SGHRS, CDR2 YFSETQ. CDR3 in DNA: TGCGCCAGCAGGCCCCCCGGGACAGGGGACAATGAGCAGTTCTTC. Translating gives CASRPPGTGDNEQFF.

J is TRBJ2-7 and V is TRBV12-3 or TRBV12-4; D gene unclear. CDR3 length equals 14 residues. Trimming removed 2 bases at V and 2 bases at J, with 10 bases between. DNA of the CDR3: TGTGCCAGCAGTTTAATACCGAAGCCCTACGAGCAGTACTTC. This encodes CASSLIPKPYEQYF.

The CDR3 here is CSVWTSGSQFF. CDR3 DNA: TGCAGCGTTTGGACTAGCGGGAGTCAGTTCTTC. This chain connects TRBV29-1 to TRBJ2-1; 13 nucleotides agree with TRBD2. With 5 bases clipped from V and 13 bases from J, the junction kept 2 bases outside the gene matches. The length of the CDR3 is 11 residues. In germline, CDR1 is SQVTM, CDR2 ANQGSEA.

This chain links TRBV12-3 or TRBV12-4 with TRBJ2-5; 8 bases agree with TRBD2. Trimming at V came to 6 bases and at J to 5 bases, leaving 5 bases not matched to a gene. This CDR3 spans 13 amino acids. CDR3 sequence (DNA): TGTGCCAGCAGGCGGGGGGACGTGGAGACCCAGTACTTC. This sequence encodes CASRRGDVETQYF.

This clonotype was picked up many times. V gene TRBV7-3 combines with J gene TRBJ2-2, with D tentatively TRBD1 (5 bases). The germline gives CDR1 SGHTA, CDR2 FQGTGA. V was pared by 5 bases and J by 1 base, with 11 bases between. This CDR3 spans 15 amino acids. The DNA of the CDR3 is TGTGCCAGCAGCCCTAGGGGTCTGAACACCGGGGAGCTGTTTTTT. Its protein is CASSPRGLNTGELFF.

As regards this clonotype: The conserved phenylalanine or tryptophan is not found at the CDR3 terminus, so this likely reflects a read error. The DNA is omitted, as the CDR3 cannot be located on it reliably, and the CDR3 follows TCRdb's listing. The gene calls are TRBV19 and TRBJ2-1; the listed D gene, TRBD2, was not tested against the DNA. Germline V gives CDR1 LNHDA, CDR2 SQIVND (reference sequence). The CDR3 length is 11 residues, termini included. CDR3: CASSVNRLLAG.

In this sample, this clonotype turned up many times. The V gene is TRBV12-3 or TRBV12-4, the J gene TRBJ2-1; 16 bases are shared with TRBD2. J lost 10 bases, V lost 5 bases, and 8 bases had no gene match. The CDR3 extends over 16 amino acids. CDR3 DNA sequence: TGTGCCAGCAGTGCCCAGGGGACTAGCGGGAGGGGGGAGCAGTTCTTC. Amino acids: CASSAQGTSGRGEQFF.

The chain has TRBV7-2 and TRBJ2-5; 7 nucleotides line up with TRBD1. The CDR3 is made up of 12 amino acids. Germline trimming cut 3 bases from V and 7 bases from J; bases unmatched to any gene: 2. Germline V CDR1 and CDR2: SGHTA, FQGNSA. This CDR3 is CASSLRQGTQYF. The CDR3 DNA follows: TGTGCCAGCAGCTTGCGACAGGGGACCCAGTACTTC.

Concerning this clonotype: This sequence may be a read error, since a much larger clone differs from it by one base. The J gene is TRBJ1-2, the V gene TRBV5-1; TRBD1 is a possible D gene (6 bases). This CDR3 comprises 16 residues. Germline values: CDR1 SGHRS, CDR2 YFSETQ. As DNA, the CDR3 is TGCGCCAGCAGACCCGGGAGGGGGGCAGGCGACTATGGCTACGCCTTC. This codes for CASRPGRGAGDYGYAF.

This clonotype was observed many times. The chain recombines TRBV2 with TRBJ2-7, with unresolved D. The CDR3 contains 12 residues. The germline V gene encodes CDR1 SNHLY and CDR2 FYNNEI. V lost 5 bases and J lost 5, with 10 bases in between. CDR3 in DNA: TGTGCCAGCAGTAAAAACCTCCACGAGCAGTACTTC. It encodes CASSKNLHEQYF. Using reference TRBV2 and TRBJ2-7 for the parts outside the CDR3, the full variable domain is EPEVTQTPSHQVTQMGQEVILRCVPISNHLYFYWYRQILGQKVEFLVSFYNNEISEKSEIFDDQFSVERPDGSNFTLKIRSTKLEDSAMYFCASSKNLHEQYFGPGTRLTVT.

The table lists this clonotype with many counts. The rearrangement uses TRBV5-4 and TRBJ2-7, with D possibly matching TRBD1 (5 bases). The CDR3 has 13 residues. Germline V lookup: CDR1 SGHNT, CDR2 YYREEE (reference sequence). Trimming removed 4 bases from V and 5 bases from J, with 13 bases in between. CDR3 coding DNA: TGTGCCAGCAGCCGTGGGGCCCAACACGAGCAGTACTTC. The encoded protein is CASSRGAQHEQYF.

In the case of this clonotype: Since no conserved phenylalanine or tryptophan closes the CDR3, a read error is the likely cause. CDR3 DNA: TGTGCCAGCAGCTTACACGGACAGAACACTGTAGCTTTCCTT. Translated: CASSLHGQNTVAFL. The chain has TRBV7-9 and TRBJ1-1; the D gene is possibly TRBD1 (6 bases). Germline values: CDR1 SEHNR, CDR2 FQNEAQ (reference sequence). The CDR3 length is 14 residues.

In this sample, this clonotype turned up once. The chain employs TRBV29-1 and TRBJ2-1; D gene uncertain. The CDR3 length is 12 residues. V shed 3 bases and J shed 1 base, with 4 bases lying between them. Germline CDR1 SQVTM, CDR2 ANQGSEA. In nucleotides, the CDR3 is TGCAGCGTTGACGGATCCTACAATGAGCAGTTCTTC. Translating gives CSVDGSYNEQFF.